This T cell receptor (beta chain) was recorded in a study of blood T cell repertoires in COVID-19. About the study: The United States, Italy and Spain supplied acute and convalescent COVID-19 samples.

Germline CDR1 is LNHDA and CDR2 is SQIVND (reference sequence). CDR3 size: 18 residues. With 7 bases clipped from V and 7 bases from J, the junction kept 23 bases outside the gene matches. Clones were sequenced by immunoSEQ multiplex PCR, and TCRdb holds only the in-frame ones, with some missing. This table has about 50,000 clones, 86% appearing once. What was sequenced was peripheral blood. This clonotype was obtained from a woman aged 55-69 years with acute or convalescent COVID-19. The V gene is TRBV19, the J gene TRBJ1-1; TRBD1 matches 8 bases. CDR3 residues: CASTPGQGALAGPIEAFF. The CDR3 region has the DNA TGTGCCAGTACCCCTGGGCAGGGGGCTCTAGCAGGCCCTATTGAAGCTTTCTTT. The variable domain in full, with the rest retrieved from reference TRBV19 and TRBJ1-1, is DGGITQSPKYLFRKEGQNVTLSCEQNLNHDAMYWYRQDPGQGLRLIYYSQIVNDFQKGDIAEGYSVSREKKESFPLTVTSAQKNPTAFYLCASTPGQGALAGPIEAFFGQGTRLTVV.